This T cell receptor (beta chain) was sequenced for a study of blood T cell repertoires in COVID-19. Study details: COVID-19 samples collected from the United States, Italy and Spain covered acute and convalescent phases. Nucleic acid was either cDNA or gDNA, and it came from T cells, B-cell-depleted T cells, or PBMCs.

As processed by the authors: It was from reference gene primer amplification that nucleated cell counts were estimated. Repertoires were generated with immunoSEQ multiplex PCR, while TCRdb's copy carries only in-frame clones and drops some. The V and J calls and clone size were taken over from that table, and D and trimming were inferred from the DNA. The sample shows about 220,000 clones, 70% to 85% of them seen only once. The germline CDR1 and CDR2 sequences are SGHRS and YFSETQ. The V gene end was trimmed by 1 base and the J gene end by 4 bases; junction bases not matched to a gene: 5. The CDR3 has 16 residues.

The V gene is TRBV5-1, the J gene TRBJ2-1; 10 bases fit TRBD2. The sequence was obtained from a man aged 45-65 years with active or convalescent COVID-19. Sequencing used peripheral blood. CDR3 protein: CASSLQAGGRYNEQFF. The CDR3 DNA reads TGCGCCAGCAGCTTGCAAGCGGGGGGGCGTTACAATGAGCAGTTCTTC.